This is a list of T cell receptor beta chains from one sample in a study of identical twins. MiXCR, run by TCRdb on the 5' RACE reads, gives a single entry per CDR3 protein. The sample includes 280,000 or so distinct CDR3 sequences, more than 6.5% seen only once; the top ten take roughly 2%. In addition, the sample was reused for a study of yellow fever vaccine responses in identical twins.

The material sequenced was memory (CD45RO+) T cells sorted from blood. The receptor source for this set is a woman in her late teens or twenties in good health. The CDR3 runs from the conserved cysteine through the conserved F or W. The order of the fields is J gene, D gene, CDR3 length, clone size, V gene, CDR3 DNA, CDR3 protein. The D gene is left open where the match is weak. Size is stated for part of the rows, as once, few or many counts, or as a class when the clone is expanded.

J: TRBJ1-4
D: -
length: 14
size: -
V: TRBV5-1
DNA: TGCGCCAGCAGCTTAGACGGTAAACGAGAAAAACTGTTTTTT
CDR3: CASSLDGKREKLFF

J: TRBJ1-2
D: -
length: 13
size: many
V: TRBV10-3
DNA: TGTGCCATCAGTGAGGACGACAAGTATGGCTACACCTTC
CDR3: CAISEDDKYGYTF

J: TRBJ2-3
D: TRBD2
length: 14
size: few
V: TRBV24-1
DNA: TGTGCCACCAGTGTTGGCGGGGGTCTTTATACGCAGTATTTT
CDR3: CATSVGGGLYTQYF

J: TRBJ1-2
D: -
length: 13
size: few
V: TRBV2
DNA: TGTGCCAGCAGTGGGCAGGATGTTTATGGCTACACCTTC
CDR3: CASSGQDVYGYTF

J: TRBJ2-2
D: TRBD1
length: 16
size: -
V: TRBV10-3
DNA: TGTGCCATCACGCGGGACAGGGTCTCGGGCACCGGGGAGCTGTTTTTT
CDR3: CAITRDRVSGTGELFF

J: TRBJ2-7
D: TRBD2
length: 11
size: many
V: TRBV6-5
DNA: TGTGCCAGCAGTCCCGGGACTAGTCTGTACTTC
CDR3: CASSPGTSLYF

J: TRBJ1-6
D: TRBD1
length: 15
size: many
V: TRBV5-5
DNA: TGTGCCAGCAGAGTCGGGGACAGGGTTAATTCACCCCTCCACTTT
CDR3: CASRVGDRVNSPLHF

J: TRBJ2-1
D: TRBD1
length: 16
size: -
V: TRBV4-2
DNA: TGTGCCAGCAGCCACCTTGGACAGGGGGTATCTAATGAGCAGTTCTTC
CDR3: CASSHLGQGVSNEQFF

J: TRBJ2-6
D: -
length: 14
size: -
V: TRBV13
DNA: TGTGCCAGCAGCCGGATTGGTGGGGCCAACGTCCTGACTTTC
CDR3: CASSRIGGANVLTF

J: TRBJ2-1
D: TRBD2
length: 16
size: few
V: TRBV19
DNA: TGTGCCAGTAGTATAGCGGGCGCTAGCGGGAGAGGTGAGCAGTTCTTC
CDR3: CASSIAGASGRGEQFF

J: TRBJ2-5
D: -
length: 16
size: many
V: TRBV7-9
DNA: TGTGCCAGCAGCCAACTTCGGAAAAGGGGCCAAGAGACCCAGTACTTC
CDR3: CASSQLRKRGQETQYF

J: TRBJ2-1
D: TRBD2
length: 15
size: -
V: TRBV3-1
DNA: TGTGCCAGCACTTCTAGCGGGAGACTCCACAATGAGCAGTTCTTC
CDR3: CASTSSGRLHNEQFF

J: TRBJ2-1
D: TRBD1
length: 16
size: many
V: TRBV10-2
DNA: TGCGCCAGCAGTGGCCACCTTTGGGACAGGGTGAATGAGCAGTTCTTC
CDR3: CASSGHLWDRVNEQFF

J: TRBJ1-2
D: -
length: 13
size: many
V: TRBV29-1
DNA: TGCAGCGTTGAAGATCGGTCACGTGGTGGCTACACCTTC
CDR3: CSVEDRSRGGYTF

J: TRBJ2-2
D: -
length: 16
size: -
V: TRBV19
DNA: TGTGCCAGTAGTATAGCCACCGGGATGAACACCGGGGAGCTGTTTTTT
CDR3: CASSIATGMNTGELFF

J: TRBJ2-1
D: -
length: 17
size: -
V: TRBV20-1
DNA: TGCAGTGCTAGAGGCACCCTCCGGGACAAGTCCTACAATGAGCAGTTCTTC
CDR3: CSARGTLRDKSYNEQFF

J: TRBJ2-5
D: TRBD2
length: 13
size: -
V: TRBV10-3
DNA: TGTGCCATCAACCCTAGCGGGGAGGAGACCCAGTACTTC
CDR3: CAINPSGEETQYF

J: TRBJ2-2
D: -
length: 14
size: -
V: TRBV6-1
DNA: TGTGCCAGCCAAGGACATACGAACACCGGGGAGCTGTTTTTT
CDR3: CASQGHTNTGELFF

J: TRBJ2-1
D: -
length: 13
size: few
V: TRBV15
DNA: TGTGCCACCAGCAGAGATCGGGATGGGGAGCAGTTCTTC
CDR3: CATSRDRDGEQFF